Below are 29 T cell receptor beta chains sequenced from a single sample in a study of neoadjuvant anti-PD-1 for oral cavity cancer. Sequencing used immunoSEQ multiplex PCR; TCRdb keeps in-frame clones, though not all of them. The sample consists of about 39,000 clones, 77% of them appearing once. Described time point: after neoadjuvant nivolumab, at surgical resection. Sample: PBMCs, taken after nivolumab (anti-PD-1) treatment. These receptors were taken from a person aged 35 to 85 with oral cavity squamous cell carcinoma.

J is TRBJ1-1 and V is TRBV2, with unresolved D. The CDR3 is 13 amino acids. V shed 2 bases and J shed 2 bases, with 6 bases lying between them. Germline CDR1 reads SNHLY; CDR2 reads FYNNEI. CDR3 in DNA: TGTGCCAGCAGTGAATTCGGAAACACTGAAGCTTTCTTT. Amino acids: CASSEFGNTEAFF.

This clone has just a few counts. The CDR3 DNA follows: TGTGCCAGCAGCTTAGGGAGTTCAGGTCAAGGCTACACCTTC. It specifies CASSLGSSGQGYTF. The chain couples TRBV11-2 to TRBJ1-2, with no clear D. The CDR3 runs 14 residues. Germline lookup yields CDR1 SGHAT and CDR2 FQNNGV. V was clipped by 1 base and J by 8 bases, with 14 bases between them.

This clone was recorded only once. This rearrangement joins TRBV7-9 to TRBJ1-5; D unclear. V was clipped by 6 bases and J by 3 bases, with 12 bases between them. Germline CDR1 SEHNR, CDR2 FQNEAQ (reference sequence). This CDR3 is built from 14 residues. The CDR3 nucleotides read TGTGCCAGCAGTCGTGACGGAATCAATCAGCCCCAGCATTTT. It specifies CASSRDGINQPQHF.

The genes are TRBV2 and TRBJ1-1; D is possibly TRBD1 (5 bases). The CDR3 contains 13 residues. V lost 9 bases and J lost 4, with 15 bases in between. Per the germline V gene, CDR1 is SNHLY and CDR2 is FYNNEI. CDR3 in amino acids: CARAGLGATEAFF. The CDR3 DNA reads as TGTGCCAGGGCCGGGCTTGGGGCCACTGAAGCTTTCTTT.

This clone came up a few times. The rearrangement uses TRBV29-1 and TRBJ1-1, with TRBD1 identical over 8 bases. Trimming cost V 6 bases and J 1 base; bases outside gene matches: 4. This CDR3 contains 13 residues. Germline V CDR1 and CDR2: SQVTM, ANQGSEA. CDR3 nucleotides: TGCAGCGTCGCTGGACAGGGGAACACTGAAGCTTTCTTT. Encoded protein: CSVAGQGNTEAFF.

The chain joins TRBV19 to TRBJ2-3, with a possible D match to TRBD2 (5 bases). CDR3 length equals 13 residues. V gave up 5 bases and J gave up 6 bases, with 12 bases separating them. Germline V lookup: CDR1 LNHDA, CDR2 SQIVND (reference sequence). The CDR3 region is CASSRGPGDTQYF. CDR3 coding DNA: TGTGCCAGTAGTCGCGGGCCCGGGGATACGCAGTATTTT. Full variable domain (remainder filled in from reference TRBV19 and TRBJ2-3): DGGITQSPKYLFRKEGQNVTLSCEQNLNHDAMYWYRQDPGQGLRLIYYSQIVNDFQKGDIAEGYSVSREKKESFPLTVTSAQKNPTAFYLCASSRGPGDTQYFGPGTRLTVL.

This sequence joins TRBV19 and TRBJ2-1, with 13 bases aligning to TRBD2. CDR1 LNHDA and CDR2 SQIVND come from the germline V gene (reference sequence). The CDR3 is 16 amino acids. The V segment lost 4 bases and the J segment 7 bases; nucleotides outside the gene matches: 7. The CDR3 bases are TGTGCCAGTAGTAATAGTGTACTAGCGGGGGGGAATGAGCAGTTCTTC. As protein: CASSNSVLAGGNEQFF.

The chain links TRBV19 to TRBJ1-2; D possibly corresponds to TRBD1 (6 bases). Per germline, CDR1 LNHDA and CDR2 SQIVND (reference sequence). The V gene lost 4 bases and the J gene lost 3 bases, with 12 bases spanning the gap. The CDR3 loop spans 14 amino acids. In DNA form, the CDR3 reads TGTGCCAGTAGTAACAGGGTCTCGGACTATGGCTACACCTTC. This encodes CASSNRVSDYGYTF.

This clone was recorded a few times. The chain combines TRBV6-8 with TRBJ2-1; D possibly uses TRBD1 or TRBD2 (6 bases each). Germline loops: CDR1 MNHGY, CDR2 SAAAGT. The V and J ends lost 0 bases and 9 bases respectively, with 18 bases between them. The CDR3 is made up of 16 amino acids. CDR3 DNA sequence: TGTGCCAGCAGTTACTCGAGGGGGGCCTACCCCGGTGAGCAGTTCTTC. This translates into CASSYSRGAYPGEQFF.

The table lists this clone with a count of one. The CDR3: CASADSNTDTQYF. The CDR3, as DNA: TGTGCTAGTGCTGACTCCAACACAGATACGCAGTATTTT. The chain carries TRBV12-5 and TRBJ2-3; D is ambiguous. V lost 7 bases to trimming and J lost 2 bases, with 10 bases between them. The CDR3 consists of 13 residues. Germline V gives CDR1 LGHNT, CDR2 FRNRAP. The entire variable domain, with the rest obtained from reference TRBV12-5 and TRBJ2-3, is as follows: DARVTQTPRHKVTEMGQEVTMRCQPILGHNTVFWYRQTMMQGLELLAYFRNRAPLDDSGMPKDRFSAEMPDATLATLKIQPSEPRDSAVYFCASADSNTDTQYFGPGTRLTVL.

V gene TRBV2 combines with J gene TRBJ2-1; 11 nucleotides line up with TRBD1. CDR1 is SNHLY and CDR2 is FYNNEI in the germline V gene. The CDR3 has 15 residues. V trimming: 7 bases; J trimming: 6 bases; junction bases outside the gene matches: 8. As DNA, the CDR3 is TGTGCCAGCACAAAAGGACAGGGGGCGTCCAATGAGCAGTTCTTC. This encodes CASTKGQGASNEQFF.

CDR3: CASSLARVAGSNTGELFF. DNA for the CDR3: TGTGCCAGCAGCTTGGCCAGGGTAGCGGGGTCGAACACCGGGGAGCTGTTTTTT. The gene calls are TRBV5-8 and TRBJ2-2, with 8 bases fitting TRBD2. Losses at the gene ends were 0 bases for V and 0 bases for J; bases not matched to a gene: 7. The CDR3 is made up of 18 amino acids. CDR1 and CDR2 (germline): SGHTS, YDEGEE.

V usage is TRBV11-2 and J usage is TRBJ1-5; the D gene is possibly TRBD1 (6 bases). Germline CDR1 and CDR2: SGHAT and FQNNGV. The V and J ends lost 4 bases and 0 bases respectively, with 7 bases between them. The CDR3 contains 14 residues. CDR3 coding DNA: TGTGCCAGCAGCTGGACAGATAGCAATCAGCCCCAGCATTTT. Its protein is CASSWTDSNQPQHF.

By frequency in the sample, this clone is medium-sized (0.01 to 0.1%). This chain joins TRBV27 and TRBJ1-2; D is unclear. CDR1 and CDR2 (germline): MNHEY, SMNVEV (reference sequence). The CDR3 contains 14 residues. Trimming stripped 2 bases from V and 2 bases from J, with 9 bases between. The CDR3 here is CASSLKLSNYGYTF. For the CDR3, the DNA is TGTGCCAGCAGTTTAAAACTCTCGAACTATGGCTACACCTTC.

Written as DNA, the CDR3 is TGTGCCAGCAGCATACAGGGGACCTACGAGCAGTACTTC. Amino acids: CASSIQGTYEQYF. V usage is TRBV7-9 and J usage is TRBJ2-7, with TRBD1 identical over 7 bases. CDR3 length: 13 amino acids. Trimming took 5 bases from V and 2 from J; bases not matched to a gene: 3. Germline V gives CDR1 SEHNR, CDR2 FQNEAQ (reference sequence).

V gene TRBV15 combines with J gene TRBJ1-5; D is unresolved. The CDR3 is 16 amino acids. Germline CDR1 is LNHNV and CDR2 is YYDKDF (reference sequence). V was clipped by 2 bases and J by 0 bases, with 11 bases between them. This chain's CDR3 is CATSRYREYSNQPQHF. In DNA form, the CDR3 reads TGTGCCACCAGCAGATACCGGGAGTATAGCAATCAGCCCCAGCATTTT.

This rearrangement joins TRBV15 to TRBJ2-1, with 12 bases lining up with TRBD2. V shed 5 bases and J 12 bases; nucleotides not matched to a gene: 14. The CDR3 runs to 16 residues. Germline V lookup: CDR1 LNHNV, CDR2 YYDKDF (reference sequence). The CDR3 DNA follows: TGTGCCACCAGCGTCTCAAGACTAGCGGGAGCCCACCTGCAGTTCTTC. Translating it yields CATSVSRLAGAHLQFF. Using reference TRBV15 and TRBJ2-1 for the parts outside the CDR3, the full variable domain is DAMVIQNPRYQVTQFGKPVTLSCSQTLNHNVMYWYQQKSSQAPKLLFHYYDKDFNNEADTPDNFQSRRPNTSFCFLDIRSPGLGDTAMYLCATSVSRLAGAHLQFFGPGTRLTVL.

The V and J genes are TRBV27 and TRBJ2-1; TRBD2 is a possible D gene (6 bases). V lost 10 bases and J 8 bases, leaving 21 bases between the germline ends. The CDR3 runs 14 residues. Per the germline V gene, CDR1 is MNHEY and CDR2 is SMNVEV (reference sequence). CDR3 region: CATAWRDANYEQFF. For the CDR3, the DNA is TGTGCCACCGCCTGGCGGGACGCAAACTATGAGCAGTTCTTC.

The J gene is TRBJ1-2, the V gene TRBV6-1, with D unclear. With 3 bases removed from V and 4 bases from J, the gap between germline ends came to 15 bases. The CDR3 length is 15 residues. Germline loops: CDR1 MNHNS, CDR2 SASEGT. CDR3 loop: CASSDLGGPSYGYTF. Here the CDR3 DNA reads TGTGCCAGCAGTGATTTAGGCGGGCCTAGCTATGGCTACACCTTC.

V is TRBV5-5 and J is TRBJ2-3, with TRBD1 matching over 7 bases. V lost 1 base to trimming and J lost 6 bases; unmatched junction nucleotides: 11. The CDR3 is made up of 16 amino acids. Germline V gives CDR1 SGHKS, CDR2 YYEKEE (reference sequence). CDR3 nucleotide sequence: TGTGCCAGCAGCTTGCGTCGCCAGGGGGACATGGATACGCAGTATTTT. It specifies CASSLRRQGDMDTQYF.

About this clone: A read error may account for a junction end that differs from germline. This chain uses TRBV6-4 with TRBJ2-1; 13 nucleotides align to TRBD2. The CDR3 contains 13 residues. The V gene's germline CDR1 is MRHNA and CDR2 SNTAGT. Here the CDR3 reads CASSPTSGGAQIF. CDR3 bases: TGTGCCAGCAGCCCAACTAGCGGGGGGGCCCAGATCTTC.

The V and J genes are TRBV2 and TRBJ1-2; TRBD1 agrees at 9 bases. This CDR3 comprises 14 residues. Per germline, CDR1 SNHLY and CDR2 FYNNEI. V dropped 5 bases and J dropped 4; count of bases not matched to a gene: 5. CDR3 residues: CASSYGTGSYGYTF. In DNA form, the CDR3 reads TGTGCCAGCAGTTACGGGACAGGGTCCTATGGCTACACCTTC.

The chain is built from TRBV6-6 and TRBJ1-5; a possible D gene is TRBD1 (5 bases). The CDR3 totals 13 residues. Per the germline V gene, CDR1 is MNHNY and CDR2 is SVGAGI (reference sequence). The V gene lost 6 bases and the J gene lost 3 bases, with 9 bases spanning the gap. CDR3 loop: CASRPRVNQPQHF. CDR3 in DNA: TGTGCCAGCAGACCCAGGGTCAATCAGCCCCAGCATTTT.

The table lists this clone with a count of one. This chain connects TRBV19 to TRBJ1-4; a weak D match, TRBD1 (5 bases). Trimming removed 6 bases at V and 3 bases at J, with 8 bases between. This CDR3 has 13 residues. In germline, CDR1 is LNHDA, CDR2 SQIVND (reference sequence). The CDR3 spells CASSDRPNEKLFF. CDR3 sequence (DNA): TGTGCCAGTAGCGACAGACCTAATGAAAAACTGTTTTTT.

The chain uses TRBV27 and TRBJ2-1; 11 bases agree with TRBD2. The CDR3 has 17 amino acids. V shed 3 bases, J shed 2 bases, and the junction held 6 bases outside the gene matches. CDR1 is MNHEY, CDR2 SMNVEV, per germline (reference sequence). The CDR3 is CASSFRLAGGPYNEQFF. CDR3 sequence (DNA): TGTGCCAGCAGTTTCCGGTTAGCGGGGGGGCCCTACAATGAGCAGTTCTTC.

This sequence joins TRBV6-5 and TRBJ2-5; D may correspond to TRBD1 or TRBD2 (5 bases each). Germline loops: CDR1 MNHEY, CDR2 SVGAGI. Trimming took 6 bases from V and 5 from J, leaving 16 bases between them. This CDR3 comprises 14 residues. CDR3 bases: TGTGCCAGCAGCCTCCTGGCCGGGGCGGAGACCCAGTACTTC. Residues: CASSLLAGAETQYF.

The chain is built from TRBV6-5 and TRBJ1-5, with D perhaps matching TRBD1 (6 bases). The CDR3 runs to 16 residues. From germline, CDR1 is MNHEY and CDR2 SVGAGI. Trimming stripped 4 bases from V and 1 base from J, with 14 bases between. The CDR3 protein is CASSLQGSASNQPQHF. The CDR3 coding sequence is TGTGCCAGCAGTTTACAGGGATCGGCCAGCAATCAGCCCCAGCATTTT.

The V call is TRBV7-2, the J call TRBJ2-3; 8 bases fit TRBD1. The trim removed 0 bases at V and 0 bases at J, leaving 8 bases unmatched. CDR3 size: 18 residues. Germline assignment: CDR1 SGHTA and CDR2 FQGNSA. CDR3 residues: CASSLAFSGGGSTDTQYF. The CDR3 nucleotides read TGTGCCAGCAGCTTAGCCTTCTCAGGGGGCGGAAGCACAGATACGCAGTATTTT.

This clone appeared a few times. The chain employs TRBV28 and TRBJ1-3; no clear D gene. The V gene's germline CDR1 is MDHEN and CDR2 SYDVKM. The CDR3 has 14 amino acids. Trimming stripped 6 bases from V and 4 bases from J, with 13 bases between. The CDR3 here is CASSPPSTGNTIYF. The CDR3 DNA reads as TGTGCCAGCAGCCCTCCTTCGACGGGAAACACCATATATTTT. Full variable domain (rest looked up from reference TRBV28 and TRBJ1-3): DVKVTQSSRYLVKRTGEKVFLECVQDMDHENMFWYRQDPGLGLRLIYFSYDVKMKEKGDIPEGYSVSREKKERFSLILESASTNQTSMYLCASSPPSTGNTIYFGEGSWLTVV.